The 11 T cell receptor beta chains below were found in one sample sequenced in a study of T-cell reconstitution after alpha-beta-depleted transplantation in children. Unique molecular identifiers featured in how the TCRbeta library was prepared. One entry per CDR3 protein, called by TCRdb with MiXCR from the PCR reads. This table holds 350,000 to 400,000 distinct CDR3 sequences, 20% found once. The sequenced sample was PBMCs from the stem cell graft donor, obtained from the stem cell graft. Every receptor here comes from a human donor who donated a stem cell graft to a child with acute myeloid leukemia.

This clonotype was seen repeatedly, ten times or more. The V call is TRBV20-1, the J call TRBJ2-5; D is perhaps TRBD2 (5 bases). CDR3 size: 12 residues. Trimming removed 3 bases from V and 4 bases from J, with 9 bases in between. CDR1 is DFQATT, CDR2 SNEGSKA, per germline (reference sequence). For the CDR3, the DNA is TGCAGTGCTAGCACTAGGCTAGAGACCCAGTACTTC. Protein product: CSASTRLETQYF.

The chain uses TRBV27 and TRBJ1-2; maybe TRBD1 (6 bases). Trimming shortened V by 3 bases and J by 3 bases, and 14 bases separated the two germline ends. CDR1 is MNHEY and CDR2 is SMNVEV in the germline V gene (reference sequence). This CDR3 comprises 15 residues. The CDR3 coding sequence is TGTGCCAGCAGTTTTATGGGGGCGCTGGACTATGGCTACACCTTC. It translates to CASSFMGALDYGYTF.

The chain carries TRBV20-1 and TRBJ2-7; either TRBD1 or TRBD2 may supply D (6 bases each). The V and J ends lost 8 bases and 4 bases respectively, with 24 bases between them. Germline V gene data show CDR1 as DFQATT and CDR2 as SNEGSKA (reference sequence). This CDR3 is 15 amino acids long. CDR3 sequence reads: CSSRIPAGGGYEQYF. CDR3 nucleotides: TGCAGTTCTCGAATCCCGGCAGGAGGGGGATACGAGCAGTACTTC.

The chain recombines TRBV7-8 with TRBJ1-1, with TRBD1 identical over 9 bases. Trimming cost V 5 bases and J 5 bases; bases outside gene matches: 6. The CDR3 spans 14 residues. CDR1 is SGHVS and CDR2 is FQNEAQ in the germline V gene. The CDR3 loop reads CASSIRDRATEAFF. CDR3 DNA sequence: TGTGCCAGCAGCATCCGGGACAGGGCTACTGAAGCTTTCTTT.

CDR3 loop: CASSVGQGVSNQPQHF. The DNA of the CDR3 is TGTGCCAGCAGTGTGGGGCAGGGAGTTAGCAATCAGCCCCAGCATTTT. The rearrangement uses TRBV2 and TRBJ1-5, with a tentative D call TRBD1 (5 bases). V lost 4 bases, J lost 0 bases, and 13 bases lay in between. The germline V gene has CDR1 SNHLY and CDR2 FYNNEI. CDR3 size: 16 residues.

The genes are TRBV28 and TRBJ2-4, with TRBD1 matching over 10 bases. V shed 6 bases, J shed 6 bases, and the junction held 2 bases outside the gene matches. The CDR3 totals 13 residues. Per the germline V gene, CDR1 is MDHEN and CDR2 is SYDVKM. CDR3 sequence reads: CASRGTGVNIQYF. As DNA, the CDR3 is TGTGCCAGCAGGGGGACAGGGGTAAACATTCAGTACTTC.

The chain links TRBV28 to TRBJ1-6; possibly TRBD1 for D (6 bases). Looked up from germline, CDR1 is MDHEN and CDR2 is SYDVKM. There are 14 residues in the CDR3. The V gene lost 5 bases and the J gene lost 7 bases, with 12 bases spanning the gap. CDR3 sequence reads: CASSRPGANSPLHF. For the CDR3, the DNA is TGTGCCAGCAGTCGACCAGGGGCGAATTCACCCCTCCACTTT.

The chain is built from TRBV28 and TRBJ2-4; TRBD1 matches 9 bases. V was pared by 2 bases and J by 8 bases, with 10 bases of the junction left unmatched. The CDR3 length is 16 residues. Germline V gene data show CDR1 as MDHEN and CDR2 as SYDVKM. Here the CDR3 DNA reads TGTGCCAGCAGTTTACCGGGGACAGGGCCCTTGGACATTCAGTACTTC. Translation: CASSLPGTGPLDIQYF.

Ten or more counts support this clonotype. The V and J genes are TRBV5-1 and TRBJ2-1; D is unresolved. The CDR3 contains 14 residues. Trimming took 0 bases from V and 10 from J, leaving 14 bases between them. Germline CDR1 SGHRS, CDR2 YFSETQ. CDR3 protein: CASSLESNSNEQFF. CDR3 coding DNA: TGCGCCAGCAGCTTGGAATCTAACTCTAACGAGCAGTTCTTC.

This clonotype was counted only a few times. The chain carries TRBV20-1 and TRBJ2-2; possible D gene TRBD2, 6 bases. This CDR3 is built from 16 residues. Looked up from germline, CDR1 is DFQATT and CDR2 is SNEGSKA (reference sequence). V was pared by 1 base and J by 6 bases, with 18 bases between. CDR3 protein: CSARGDRLDFAGELFF. CDR3 nucleotide sequence: TGCAGTGCTAGAGGCGACCGACTAGATTTTGCCGGGGAGCTGTTTTTT.

This clonotype was observed a handful of times. V gene TRBV10-3 combines with J gene TRBJ1-4, with D unresolved. Between the trimmed V and J ends, which lost 6 bases and 7 bases, there was a span of 12 bases. This CDR3 has 13 residues. Germline CDR1 reads ENHRY; CDR2 reads SYGVKD. CDR3 residues: CAISEAFTEKLFF. The CDR3 DNA reads as TGTGCCATCAGCGAGGCGTTTACTGAAAAACTGTTTTTT.